The 22 T cell receptor beta chains given below trace back to one sample, sequenced in a study of PD-1 blockade in classical Hodgkin lymphoma. Method: immunoSEQ multiplex PCR; TCRdb's copy keeps in-frame clones and lacks some. The sample includes about 21,000 clones, over 70% seen only once; the top ten take 20% to 25%. Relapses following autologous stem cell transplantation were seen in all patients, with brentuximab vedotin exposure varying. The source was peripheral blood mononuclear cells (PBMCs), collected at baseline. All receptors come from a human donor with classical Hodgkin lymphoma.

With respect to this clone: This likely comes from a read error, as the CDR3 has no conserved phenylalanine or tryptophan at its end. This chain links TRBV5-1 with TRBJ1-6, with D perhaps TRBD1 (5 bases). There are 15 residues in the CDR3. Trimming took off 5 bases at V and 6 bases at J, with 15 bases between the two ends. Germline V lookup: CDR1 SGHRS, CDR2 YFSETQ. CDR3 in amino acids: CASRGTGPLNSPLHL. The CDR3 region has the DNA TGCGCCAGCAGGGGAACAGGACCTCTTAATTCACCCCTCCACCTT.

The chain has TRBV27 and TRBJ1-1, with D hard to call. The germline V gene encodes CDR1 MNHEY and CDR2 SMNVEV (reference sequence). The CDR3 spans 12 residues. Trimming pared 8 bases from V and 2 bases from J, leaving 9 bases between. The CDR3 sequence is CASRDVNTEAFF. The CDR3 bases are TGTGCCAGCCGTGACGTAAACACTGAAGCTTTCTTT.

A few counts support this clone. This chain joins TRBV6-6 and TRBJ2-7; no firm D call. Germline CDR1 and CDR2: MNHNY and SVGAGI (reference sequence). The CDR3 extends over 13 amino acids. Trimming stripped 3 bases from V and 8 bases from J, with 14 bases between. CDR3 protein: CASSYLGSVQQYF. The CDR3 DNA is TGTGCCAGCAGTTATTTGGGTTCGGTTCAGCAGTACTTC.

V is TRBV29-1 and J is TRBJ2-1; a weak D match, TRBD2 (6 bases). The CDR3 is 13 amino acids. Germline lookup yields CDR1 SQVTM and CDR2 ANQGSEA. V lost 3 bases to trimming and J lost 5 bases, with 11 bases between them. Here the CDR3 DNA reads TGCAGCGTTGAGCCTAGCGCCCACAATGAGCAGTTCTTC. This encodes CSVEPSAHNEQFF.

The chain carries TRBV27 and TRBJ1-5; 7 bases are a match to TRBD1. The CDR3 is 15 amino acids. The junction had 7 bases not matched to a gene; V was cut back by 2 bases and J by 6 bases. Germline V lookup: CDR1 MNHEY, CDR2 SMNVEV (reference sequence). The DNA of the CDR3 is TGTGCCAGCAGTTTAGAAGGGACAGAGGGTCAGCCCCAGCATTTT. Its protein product is CASSLEGTEGQPQHF.

The chain employs TRBV15 and TRBJ1-2; no reliable D call. CDR1 LNHNV and CDR2 YYDKDF come from the germline V gene (reference sequence). This CDR3 comprises 13 residues. V gave up 0 bases and J gave up 1 base, with 3 bases separating them. The CDR3 reads CATSREYNYGYTF. For the CDR3, the DNA is TGTGCCACCAGCAGAGAGTATAACTATGGCTACACCTTC.

The V call is TRBV11-2, the J call TRBJ1-2; 7 nucleotides agree with TRBD1. Germline CDR1 and CDR2: SGHAT and FQNNGV. The V gene end was trimmed by 5 bases and the J gene end by 8 bases; junction bases not matched to a gene: 11. The length of the CDR3 is 14 residues. This CDR3 is CASSASNRGGGYTF. The DNA of the CDR3 is TGTGCCAGCAGCGCCTCTAACAGGGGAGGCGGCTACACCTTC.

The V gene is TRBV6-6, the J gene TRBJ2-1, with 7 positions matching TRBD2. CDR1 and CDR2 from the germline V gene are MNHNY and SVGAGI (reference sequence). The CDR3 runs 15 residues. With 4 bases clipped from V and 7 bases from J, the junction kept 10 bases outside the gene matches. The chain's CDR3 is CASSSRGGSLNEQFF. The CDR3 DNA follows: TGTGCCAGCAGTTCCCGTGGCGGGAGCTTGAATGAGCAGTTCTTC.

V is TRBV6-5 and J is TRBJ1-6, with D uncertain. The CDR3 is 15 amino acids. The germline V gene has CDR1 MNHEY and CDR2 SVGAGI. The V and J ends lost 2 bases and 10 bases respectively, with 15 bases between them. CDR3: CASSYNGGWYSPLHF. The CDR3 region has the DNA TGTGCCAGCAGTTACAACGGCGGGTGGTACTCACCCCTCCACTTT.

To note about this clone: Other DNA sequences in this sample translate to the same CDR3. This sequence joins TRBV18 and TRBJ1-1, with TRBD1 matching 7 bases. Per the germline V gene, CDR1 is KGHSH and CDR2 is LQKENI. The CDR3 is 15 amino acids. Losses at the gene ends were 6 bases for V and 1 base for J; bases not matched to a gene: 8. The CDR3 region is CASSPGTAKNTEAFF. The CDR3 coding sequence is TGTGCCAGCTCCCCCGGGACAGCCAAGAACACTGAAGCTTTCTTT.

The genes are TRBV15 and TRBJ2-5; D is possibly TRBD2 (6 bases). The CDR3 covers 14 residues. CDR1 and CDR2 from the germline V gene are LNHNV and YYDKDF (reference sequence). V shed 3 bases and J shed 4 bases, with 12 bases lying between them. In DNA form, the CDR3 reads TGTGCCACCAGCAGGACTAGTATCGGAGAGACCCAGTACTTC. This encodes CATSRTSIGETQYF.

The V call is TRBV10-2, the J call TRBJ1-1; D is ambiguous. Per the germline V gene, CDR1 is WSHSY and CDR2 is SAAADI. V was trimmed by 3 bases and J by 0 bases, leaving 8 bases between them. The CDR3 runs to 14 residues. CDR3 protein: CASSEQMVNTEAFF. CDR3 in DNA: TGCGCCAGCAGTGAACAGATGGTGAACACTGAAGCTTTCTTT.

The chain employs TRBV4-1 and TRBJ1-2; D ambiguous. The CDR3 is 14 amino acids. The V and J ends lost 0 bases and 2 bases respectively, with 7 bases between them. In germline, CDR1 is MGHRA, CDR2 YSYEKL. DNA of the CDR3: TGCGCCAGCAGCCAAGAGGCACAGAACTATGGCTACACCTTC. It specifies CASSQEAQNYGYTF.

Notes on this clone: The junction differs from germline at one of its ends, possibly a read error. The rearrangement joins TRBV25-1 to TRBJ2-7, with D perhaps matching TRBD1 (5 bases). The CDR3 totals 14 residues. Germline CDR1 reads MGHDK; CDR2 reads SYGVNS. The CDR3 here is CAGSGGAYSYEQYF. In DNA, the CDR3 is TGTGCCGGCAGTGGTGGGGCCTACTCCTACGAGCAGTACTTC.

The V gene is TRBV29-1, the J gene TRBJ1-1; 7 nucleotides line up with TRBD1. Trimming took 6 bases from V and 7 from J; bases not matched to a gene: 5. This CDR3 is 11 amino acids long. The germline CDR1 and CDR2 sequences are SQVTM and ANQGSEA. DNA of the CDR3: TGCAGCGTCCCGGGACAGTTTGAAGCTTTCTTT. Residues: CSVPGQFEAFF.

This clone was counted between two and nine times. This chain joins TRBV19 and TRBJ2-7, with a weak D call TRBD1 (6 bases). Between the trimmed V and J ends, which lost 3 bases and 4 bases, there was a span of 16 bases. From germline, CDR1 is LNHDA and CDR2 SQIVND (reference sequence). This CDR3 is 15 amino acids long. CDR3 protein: CASSIYVAGEYEQYF. The CDR3 DNA follows: TGTGCCAGTAGTATCTACGTGGCAGGGGAGTACGAGCAGTACTTC. Using reference TRBV19 and TRBJ2-7 for the parts outside the CDR3, the full variable domain is DGGITQSPKYLFRKEGQNVTLSCEQNLNHDAMYWYRQDPGQGLRLIYYSQIVNDFQKGDIAEGYSVSREKKESFPLTVTSAQKNPTAFYLCASSIYVAGEYEQYFGPGTRLTVT.

The chain links TRBV11-2 to TRBJ2-7; D unresolved. This CDR3 contains 15 residues. CDR1 is SGHAT, CDR2 FQNNGV, per germline. V lost 1 base and J 2 bases, leaving 12 bases between the germline ends. DNA for the CDR3: TGTGCCAGCAGCTTAGGTCCCCACGGCACCTACGAGCAGTACTTC. This gives the protein CASSLGPHGTYEQYF.

The rearrangement joins TRBV5-1 to TRBJ1-1, with D uncertain. The CDR3 is 14 residues long. Germline V lookup: CDR1 SGHRS, CDR2 YFSETQ. V lost 4 bases and J lost 0, with 10 bases in between. CDR3 region: CASSRTTMNTEAFF. CDR3 coding DNA: TGCGCCAGCAGCCGGACGACAATGAACACTGAAGCTTTCTTT.

The chain employs TRBV27 and TRBJ1-5; maybe TRBD1 (5 bases). From germline, CDR1 is MNHEY and CDR2 SMNVEV (reference sequence). V gave up 3 bases and J gave up 1 base, with 7 bases separating them. The CDR3 has 14 amino acids. This CDR3 is CASSFKGSNQPQHF. The CDR3 DNA is TGTGCCAGCAGTTTTAAGGGGAGCAATCAGCCCCAGCATTTT.

This rearrangement joins TRBV9 to TRBJ2-7; perhaps TRBD1 as D (6 bases). The CDR3 has 13 residues. Germline V gene lookup returns CDR1 SGDLS and CDR2 YYNGEE. The V end was cut by 2 bases, the J end by 0 bases, with 6 bases between. The CDR3 here is CASSVDSSYEQYF. The CDR3 DNA sequence: TGTGCCAGCAGCGTGGACAGCTCCTACGAGCAGTACTTC.

CDR3 protein: CASGGVTSYNSPLHF. Here the CDR3 DNA reads TGTGCCAGCGGGGGGGTTACCTCCTATAATTCACCCCTCCACTTT. The rearrangement joins TRBV7-2 to TRBJ1-6, with D possibly TRBD1 on 5 matching bases. This CDR3 contains 15 residues. Trimming stripped 8 bases from V and 0 bases from J, with 11 bases between. The V gene's germline CDR1 is SGHTA and CDR2 FQGNSA.

This clone was detected many times. The chain couples TRBV4-3 to TRBJ1-6; D is uncertain. Germline V gives CDR1 LGHNA, CDR2 YSLEER. This CDR3 region has 15 residues. V was cut by 1 base and J by 10 bases, with 14 bases left in between. This CDR3 reads CASSQGRARYSPLHF. The CDR3 DNA sequence: TGCGCCAGCAGCCAAGGCCGGGCCCGCTACTCACCCCTCCACTTT.